A selection of T cell receptor beta chains follows, all from one sample in a study of identical twins. Each CDR3 protein is one row after TCRdb ran MiXCR on the 5' RACE reads. The table lists around 960,000 distinct CDR3 sequences, 9% to 15% of them singletons. The data were also submitted as part of a second study, on yellow fever vaccine responses in identical twins.

What was sequenced was PBMCs. These TCRs come from a woman aged 18-29 years in good health. CDR3s include the opening cysteine and the closing phenylalanine or tryptophan. D genes are given only for firm matches. The listing skips clone size in some rows; elsewhere it reads once, few, many or a size class.

J	D	V	size	CDR3	DNA
TRBJ2-3	NA	TRBV6-1	few	CASSPSLIDTQYF	TGTGCCAGCAGTCCCTCTTTGATTGATACGCAGTATTTT
TRBJ2-7	NA	TRBV20-1	NA	CSARDPWTNYEQYF	TGCAGTGCTAGAGATCCTTGGACGAACTACGAGCAGTACTTC
TRBJ2-2	TRBD2	TRBV12-3/TRBV12-4	few	CASSLAERGGLGELFF	TGTGCCAGCAGTTTAGCGGAGCGGGGGGGCCTGGGGGAGCTGTTTTTT
TRBJ2-1	NA	TRBV28	NA	CASSPLRGGNYNEQFF	TGTGCCAGCAGTCCCCTCAGGGGCGGAAACTACAATGAGCAGTTCTTC
TRBJ2-2	NA	TRBV7-2	NA	CASNSQRYTGELFF	TGTGCCAGCAATAGTCAGCGGTACACCGGGGAGCTGTTTTTT
TRBJ2-3	NA	TRBV10-3	many	CAIRGDTQYF	TGTGCCATCCGGGGAGATACGCAGTATTTT
TRBJ1-1	NA	TRBV7-6	NA	CASSLTPGDLNTEAFF	TGTGCCAGCAGCCTAACCCCAGGGGATTTGAACACTGAAGCTTTCTTT
TRBJ2-3	TRBD2	TRBV7-9	few	CASSFRTSGSRGDTQYF	TGTGCCAGCAGCTTCCGGACTAGCGGGAGCAGGGGAGATACGCAGTATTTT
TRBJ2-5	NA	TRBV9	many	CASSVAGGAETQYF	TGTGCCAGCAGCGTAGCTGGAGGGGCGGAGACCCAGTACTTC
TRBJ1-6	NA	TRBV11-2	NA	CASSLGSDNSPLHF	TGTGCCAGCAGCTTAGGAAGCGATAATTCACCCCTCCACTTT
TRBJ2-1	TRBD2	TRBV6-5	many	CASSYSGNKNEQFF	TGTGCCAGCAGTTACAGCGGGAATAAAAATGAGCAGTTCTTC
TRBJ2-1	TRBD2	TRBV5-1	many	CASSLGGSGGLNEQFF	TGCGCCAGCAGCTTGGGAGGTAGCGGGGGCCTTAATGAGCAGTTCTTC
TRBJ2-5	NA	TRBV12-3/TRBV12-4	NA	CASSFREIKETQYF	TGTGCCAGCAGTTTCCGGGAGATCAAAGAGACCCAGTACTTC
TRBJ2-1	TRBD2	TRBV7-3	NA	CASSKTGGRERNEQFF	TGTGCCAGCAGCAAAACGGGCGGGAGGGAGAGGAATGAGCAGTTCTTC
TRBJ2-1	TRBD2	TRBV7-4	NA	CASSLEAGTSYNEQFF	TGTGCCAGCAGCTTAGAGGCCGGGACTAGCTACAATGAGCAGTTCTTC
TRBJ2-7	NA	TRBV5-6	few	CASSLLGASSYEQYF	TGTGCCAGCAGCTTGTTGGGGGCTAGCTCCTACGAGCAGTACTTC
TRBJ1-5	NA	TRBV10-2	NA	CASRPNSNQPQHF	TGCGCCAGCAGACCAAATAGCAATCAGCCCCAGCATTTT
TRBJ2-1	TRBD2	TRBV12-3/TRBV12-4	NA	CASSLRLAGGPRDRNEQFF	TGTGCCAGCAGTTTGAGACTAGCGGGAGGGCCGAGGGACCGAAATGAGCAGTTCTTC
TRBJ1-4	NA	TRBV29-1	many	CSVGQRLGEKLFF	TGCAGCGTTGGACAGAGGCTGGGGGAAAAACTGTTTTTT
TRBJ1-5	NA	TRBV6-1	NA	CASSQTGAIMPQHF	TGTGCCAGCAGTCAAACAGGAGCTATCATGCCCCAGCATTTT
TRBJ1-5	NA	TRBV11-2	NA	CASSLRPGEAEHF	TGTGCCAGCAGCTTAAGGCCAGGCGAAGCGGAGCATTTT
TRBJ1-6	NA	TRBV11-2	NA	CASSLAPGRYNSPLHF	TGTGCCAGCAGCTTAGCGCCGGGACGGTATAATTCACCCCTCCACTTT
TRBJ2-2	TRBD1	TRBV5-1	many	CASSEAGGTGELFF	TGCGCCAGCAGCGAGGCAGGGGGCACCGGGGAGCTGTTTTTT
TRBJ1-1	NA	TRBV7-9	many	CASSADRLNTEAFF	TGTGCCAGCAGCGCGGACAGACTGAACACTGAAGCTTTCTTT
TRBJ2-3	NA	TRBV7-8	NA	CASRDSPTTSTDTQYF	TGTGCCAGCAGAGATTCCCCGACAACTAGCACAGATACGCAGTATTTT
TRBJ1-2	NA	TRBV2	few	CASSDGRDYGYTF	TGTGCCAGCAGTGACGGCCGCGACTATGGCTACACCTTC
TRBJ2-2	TRBD2	TRBV10-2	NA	CATTSSGGATGELFF	TGCGCCACCACCTCTAGCGGGGGGGCTACCGGGGAGCTGTTTTTT
TRBJ2-2	TRBD2	TRBV5-1	many	CASSLVVTSGTGELFF	TGCGCCAGCAGCTTGGTGGTGACTAGCGGAACCGGGGAGCTGTTTTTT
TRBJ2-1	TRBD1	TRBV5-1	few	CASSLWDRVSPPFFKSYNEQFF	TGCGCCAGCAGCCTGTGGGACAGGGTCAGCCCTCCCTTCTTCAAGTCATACAATGAGCAGTTCTTC